The 5 T cell receptor beta chains given below trace back to one sample, sequenced in a study of CD8+CD57+ T cells in acquired aplastic anemia. Only patients with CD8+CD57+ cell expansion on flow cytometry were chosen for sequencing. Genomic DNA constituted the template upon which TCR beta VDJ and CDR3 profiling was performed. TCRdb re-analysed the reads in MiXCR, keeping a single row per CDR3 protein. The sample lists around 150,000 distinct CDR3 sequences; 70% to 80% were seen once. The specimen sequenced was sorted CD4+, CD8+, or CD8+CD57+ T cells (not recorded which) from PBMCs. The source is a human donor with aplastic anemia.

J is TRBJ2-1 and V is TRBV20-1; 8 nucleotides line up with TRBD1. J was trimmed by 1 base and V by 4 bases; bases with no gene match: 3. The germline CDR1 and CDR2 sequences are DFQATT and SNEGSKA (reference sequence). CDR3 size: 14 residues. CDR3 amino acids: CSANRDRSYNEQFF. The CDR3 DNA is TGCAGTGCTAACCGGGACAGGTCCTACAATGAGCAGTTCTTC.

This clonotype was observed a few times. The chain uses TRBV7-6 and TRBJ1-6; the D is unclear. Germline CDR1 SGHVS, CDR2 FNYEAQ. The CDR3 contains 12 residues. The ends were cut back, 5 bases at V and 8 bases at J, with 7 bases in the middle. CDR3 nucleotides: TGTGCCAGCAGCATAAACGATTCACCCCTCCACTTT. This gives the protein CASSINDSPLHF. Complete variable domain (other parts from reference TRBV7-6 and TRBJ1-6): GAGVSQSPRYKVTKRGQDVALRCDPISGHVSLYWYRQALGQGPEFLTYFNYEAQQDKSGLPNDRFSAERPEGSISTLTIQRTEQRDSAMYRCASSINDSPLHFGNGTRLTVT.

The chain is built from TRBV9 and TRBJ1-1; 8 nucleotides agree with TRBD1. After removal of 1 base from V and 2 bases from J, the junction contained 10 bases not matched to a gene. The CDR3 runs to 17 residues. Germline CDR1 reads SGDLS; CDR2 reads YYNGEE. This CDR3 is CASSVPRTGLGNTEAFF. The CDR3 nucleotides read TGTGCCAGCAGCGTACCCAGGACAGGGCTGGGAAACACTGAAGCTTTCTTT.

This clonotype came up a few times. V usage is TRBV7-2 and J usage is TRBJ2-3; no clear D gene. Germline V gene lookup returns CDR1 SGHTA and CDR2 FQGNSA. CDR3 size: 15 residues. V lost 3 bases and J lost 4, with 14 bases in between. The CDR3 bases are TGTGCCAGCAGCTTTGAGGCAACGGTCTCAGATACGCAGTATTTT. As protein: CASSFEATVSDTQYF.

The rearrangement uses TRBV7-2 and TRBJ1-3; D might be TRBD1 (5 bases). Germline V gives CDR1 SGHTA, CDR2 FQGNSA. CDR3 length equals 16 residues. Trimming shortened V by 4 bases and J by 0 bases, and 13 bases separated the two germline ends. The CDR3 here is CASSYFRAGSGNTIYF. In DNA, the CDR3 is TGTGCCAGCAGCTACTTCAGGGCTGGCTCTGGAAACACCATATATTTT.